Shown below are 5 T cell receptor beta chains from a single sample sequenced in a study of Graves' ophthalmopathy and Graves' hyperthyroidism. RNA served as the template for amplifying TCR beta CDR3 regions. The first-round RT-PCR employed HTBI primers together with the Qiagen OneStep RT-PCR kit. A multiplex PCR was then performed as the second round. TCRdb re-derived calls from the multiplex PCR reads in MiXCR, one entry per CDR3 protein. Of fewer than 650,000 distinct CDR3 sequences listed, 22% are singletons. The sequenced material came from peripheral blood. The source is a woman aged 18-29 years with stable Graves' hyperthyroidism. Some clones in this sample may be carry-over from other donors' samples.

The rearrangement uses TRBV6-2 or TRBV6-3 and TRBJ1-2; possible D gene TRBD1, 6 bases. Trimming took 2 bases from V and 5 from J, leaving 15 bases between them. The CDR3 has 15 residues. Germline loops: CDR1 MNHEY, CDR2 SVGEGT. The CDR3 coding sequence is TGTGCCAGCAGTTACGACGACAGGCTGCTATATGGCTACACCTTC. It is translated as CASSYDDRLLYGYTF.

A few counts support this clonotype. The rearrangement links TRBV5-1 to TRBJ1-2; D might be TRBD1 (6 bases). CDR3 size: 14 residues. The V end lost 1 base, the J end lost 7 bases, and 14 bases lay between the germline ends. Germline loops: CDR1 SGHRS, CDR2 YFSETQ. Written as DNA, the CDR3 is TGCGCCAGCAGCTTGTACGGGGGGGCACTTGGCTACACCTTC. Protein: CASSLYGGALGYTF.

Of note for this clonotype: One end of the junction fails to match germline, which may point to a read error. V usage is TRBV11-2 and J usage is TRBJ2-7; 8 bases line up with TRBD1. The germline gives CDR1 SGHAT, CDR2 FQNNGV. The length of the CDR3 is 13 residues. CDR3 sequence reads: CTSSLQGAEEQYF. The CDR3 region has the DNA TGTACCAGCAGCTTGCAGGGGGCGGAAGAGCAGTACTTC.

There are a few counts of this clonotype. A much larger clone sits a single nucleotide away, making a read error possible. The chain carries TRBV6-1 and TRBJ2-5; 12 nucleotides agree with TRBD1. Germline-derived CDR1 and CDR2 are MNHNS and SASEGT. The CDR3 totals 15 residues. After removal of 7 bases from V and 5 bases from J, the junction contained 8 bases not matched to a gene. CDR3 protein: CASMGQGAFRETQYF. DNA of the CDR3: TGTGCCAGCATGGGACAGGGGGCGTTCAGGGAGACCCAGTACTTC.

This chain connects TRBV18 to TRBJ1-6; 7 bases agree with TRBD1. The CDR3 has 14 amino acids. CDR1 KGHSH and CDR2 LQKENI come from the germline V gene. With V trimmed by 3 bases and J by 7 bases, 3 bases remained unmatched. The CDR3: CASSPDRTNSPLHF. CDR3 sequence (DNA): TGTGCCAGCTCACCGGACAGGACGAATTCACCCCTCCACTTT.